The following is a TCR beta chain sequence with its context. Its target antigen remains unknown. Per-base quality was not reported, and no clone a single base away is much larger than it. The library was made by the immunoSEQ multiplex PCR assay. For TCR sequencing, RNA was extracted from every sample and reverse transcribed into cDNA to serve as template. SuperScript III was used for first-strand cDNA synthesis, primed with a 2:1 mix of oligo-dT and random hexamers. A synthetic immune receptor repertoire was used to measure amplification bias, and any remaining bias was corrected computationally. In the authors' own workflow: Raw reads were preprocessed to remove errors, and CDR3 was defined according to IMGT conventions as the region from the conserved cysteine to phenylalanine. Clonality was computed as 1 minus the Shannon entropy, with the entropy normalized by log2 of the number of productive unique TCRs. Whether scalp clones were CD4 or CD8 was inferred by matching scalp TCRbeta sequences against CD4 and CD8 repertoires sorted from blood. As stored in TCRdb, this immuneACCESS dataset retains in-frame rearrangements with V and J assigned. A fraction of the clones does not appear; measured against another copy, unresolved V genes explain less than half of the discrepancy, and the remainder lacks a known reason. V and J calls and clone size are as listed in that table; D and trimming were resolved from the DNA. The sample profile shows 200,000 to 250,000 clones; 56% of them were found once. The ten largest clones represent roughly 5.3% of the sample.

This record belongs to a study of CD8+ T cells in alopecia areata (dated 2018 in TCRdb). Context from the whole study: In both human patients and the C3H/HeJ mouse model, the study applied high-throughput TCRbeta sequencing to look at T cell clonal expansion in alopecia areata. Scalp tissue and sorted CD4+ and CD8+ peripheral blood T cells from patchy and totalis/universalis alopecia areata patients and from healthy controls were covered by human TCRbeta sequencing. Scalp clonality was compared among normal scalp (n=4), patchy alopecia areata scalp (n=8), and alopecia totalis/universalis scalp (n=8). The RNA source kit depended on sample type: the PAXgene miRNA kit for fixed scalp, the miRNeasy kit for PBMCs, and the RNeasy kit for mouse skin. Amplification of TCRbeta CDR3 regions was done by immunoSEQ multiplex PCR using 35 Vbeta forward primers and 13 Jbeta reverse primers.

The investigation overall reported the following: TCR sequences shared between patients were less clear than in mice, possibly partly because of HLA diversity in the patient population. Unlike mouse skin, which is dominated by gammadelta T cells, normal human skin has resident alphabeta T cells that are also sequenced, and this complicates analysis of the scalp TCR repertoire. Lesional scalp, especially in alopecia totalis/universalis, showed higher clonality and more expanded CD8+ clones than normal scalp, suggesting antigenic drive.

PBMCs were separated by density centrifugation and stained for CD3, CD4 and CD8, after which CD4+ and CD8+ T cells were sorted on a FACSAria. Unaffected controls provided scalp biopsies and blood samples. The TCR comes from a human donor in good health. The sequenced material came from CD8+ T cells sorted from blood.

The DNA sequence reads TGTGCCAGCAGCTTAGATCCCCGGGGCCTCGACCAAGAGACCCAGTACTTC. Translated, this gives CASSLDPRGLDQETQYF. The V and J segments used are TRBV11-2 and TRBJ2-5; the D gene is perhaps TRBD1 or TRBD2, as each covers 5 bases. Trimming at the junction amounts to 0 bases on V and 0 bases on J, and the germline ends lie 14 bases apart. There are 17 amino acids in the CDR3, from cysteine to phenylalanine inclusive. Only the CDR3 region is kept as DNA, spanning 51 bases read in frame from base 1. Based on the germline V gene, the CDR1 and CDR2 sequences are SGHAT and FQNNGV.